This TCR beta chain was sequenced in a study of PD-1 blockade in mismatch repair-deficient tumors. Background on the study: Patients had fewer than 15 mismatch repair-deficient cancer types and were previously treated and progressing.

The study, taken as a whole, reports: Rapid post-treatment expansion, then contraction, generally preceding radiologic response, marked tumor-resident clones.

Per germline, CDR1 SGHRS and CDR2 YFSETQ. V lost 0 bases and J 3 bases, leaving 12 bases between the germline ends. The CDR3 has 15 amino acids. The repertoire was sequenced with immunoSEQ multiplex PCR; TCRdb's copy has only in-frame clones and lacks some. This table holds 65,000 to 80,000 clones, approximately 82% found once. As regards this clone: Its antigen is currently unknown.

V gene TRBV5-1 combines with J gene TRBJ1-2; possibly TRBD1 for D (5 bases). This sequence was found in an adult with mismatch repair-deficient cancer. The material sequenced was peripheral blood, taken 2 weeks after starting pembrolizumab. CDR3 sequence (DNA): TGCGCCAGCAGCTTGGATGAGGGGCGCGACTATGGCTACACCTTC. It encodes CASSLDEGRDYGYTF.